This T cell receptor beta chain appears in the sequencing data of a study of CD8+ T cells in alopecia areata (dated by TCRdb to the late 2010s). For context, the study as a whole: The treated patients, all with moderate-to-severe alopecia areata, were enrolled in an open-label pilot trial of oral tofacitinib given at 5 to 10 mg twice daily. To study T cell clonal expansion in alopecia areata, the researchers applied high-throughput TCRbeta sequencing to both the C3H/HeJ mouse model and human patients. Scalp clonality was compared among normal scalp (n=4), patchy alopecia areata scalp (n=8), and alopecia totalis/universalis scalp (n=8). immunoSEQ multiplex PCR using 35 Vbeta forward primers and 13 Jbeta reverse primers was used to amplify TCRbeta CDR3 regions. Tofacitinib-treated patients had biopsies at baseline and at 4 and 24 weeks of treatment, with a later scalp biopsy in several patients. In humans, TCRbeta sequencing was performed on scalp tissue and on sorted CD4+ and CD8+ peripheral blood T cells from healthy controls and from patients with patchy or totalis/universalis alopecia areata. Tofacitinib was administered for 6 to 18 months, and 6 months of follow-up off drug were then conducted to assess delayed response and recurrence. RNA came from the PAXgene miRNA kit for fixed scalp, the miRNeasy kit for PBMCs, and the RNeasy kit for mouse skin. In treated patients, disease severity was measured using the SALT score, which gives the percentage of scalp surface area affected. Broader findings and caveats from the paper: Compared with mice, TCR sequences shared between patients were less clear, possibly partly because of HLA diversity across the patient population. With tofacitinib, both scalp clonality and the number of expanded CD8+ clones among the top 100 scalp clones went down significantly. Scalp TCR repertoire analysis is complicated because resident alphabeta T cells in normal human skin are also sequenced, whereas mouse skin is dominated by gammadelta T cells. During tofacitinib treatment, many expanded lesional clones remained in scalp and blood, and this persistence may partly explain relapse after treatment is stopped. Higher clonality and more expanded CD8+ clones were observed in lesional scalp than in normal scalp, particularly in alopecia totalis/universalis, a finding suggestive of antigenic drive. Because the treated cohort was small and included a single nonresponder, larger studies are needed to assess links between baseline CD8+ expansion and response.

Taken with the paper, the label for time point translates to: approximately 4 weeks on oral tofacitinib. Reading the label with the study, this specimen's treatment or condition is: oral pan-JAK inhibitor, 5-10 mg twice daily. From alopecia areata patients, peripheral blood was collected along with lesional scalp punch biopsies. PBMCs were isolated by density centrifugation and stained for CD3, CD4 and CD8, after which CD4+ and CD8+ T cells were sorted on a FACSAria. As to this clone: Its antigen is unknown. Per-base quality was not reported, and no clone a single base away is much larger than it.

CDR1 and CDR2 were assigned from the germline V gene as SGHNT and YENEEA. The CDR3 spans 12 residues, from the cysteine through the phenylalanine. Only CDR3 DNA is held: 36 bases, read in frame from base 1. A distance of 11 bases separates the germline ends of V and J, which lose 5 bases and 7 bases respectively. Library preparation was by the immunoSEQ multiplex PCR assay. To provide template for TCR sequencing, every sample had RNA extracted and reverse transcribed into cDNA. First-strand cDNA was synthesized with SuperScript III using a 2:1 mix of oligo-dT and random hexamers. Amplification bias was assessed with a synthetic immune receptor repertoire, and residual bias was removed computationally. From the authors' description of their analysis: Raw reads were preprocessed to remove errors, and CDR3 was defined according to IMGT conventions as the region from the conserved cysteine to phenylalanine. Clonality was computed by normalizing Shannon entropy by log2 of the number of productive unique TCRs and subtracting the result from 1. CD4 or CD8 identity of scalp clones was inferred by cross-referencing scalp TCRbeta sequences with sorted blood CD4 and CD8 repertoires. What TCRdb holds here is the immuneACCESS table cut down to in-frame rearrangements. Part of the clones is not present; checked against another copy, under half of the missing clones reflect an unresolved V gene, and the others are unexplained. V, J and clone size are those of that table, while D and trimming were read from the DNA. This sample holds 200,000 to 250,000 clones; 50% to 75% were observed only once. About 4.2% of the sample is held by the ten biggest clonotypes.

The TCR comes from a human donor with alopecia areata. The chain couples TRBV11-3 to TRBJ1-1; perhaps TRBD1 is the D gene, with 5 bases matching. The sequenced sample was CD4+ T cells sorted from blood, obtained at week 4, from a patient treated with tofacitinib. The nucleotide sequence reads TGTGCCAGCAGCCCAGGGACCAGTGAAGCTTTCTTT. It is translated as CASSPGTSEAFF. This CDR3, with the reference TRBV11-3 and TRBJ1-1 proteins standing in past its ends, gives the full variable domain EAGVVQSPRYKIIEKKQPVAFWCNPISGHNTLYWYLQNLGQGPELLIRYENEEAVDDSQLPKDRFSAERLKGVDSTLKIQPAELGDSAVYLCASSPGTSEAFFGQGTRLTVV.